The 2 T cell receptor beta chains below come from one sample, sequenced in a study of identical twins. TCRdb processed the 5' RACE reads anew with MiXCR; each CDR3 protein has one entry. The table shows around 230,000 distinct CDR3 sequences, with around 10% occurring only once. Sample: memory (CD45RO+) T cells sorted from blood. The receptors here all came from a woman in her late teens or twenties in good health.

The rearrangement joins TRBV7-2 to TRBJ2-2, with 7 bases lining up with TRBD1. The CDR3 spans 15 residues. V lost 1 base, J lost 3 bases, and 2 bases stayed unmatched. The germline CDR1 and CDR2 sequences are SGHTA and FQGNSA. CDR3 amino acids: CASSLGQGDTGELFF. CDR3 coding DNA: TGTGCCAGCAGCTTAGGACAGGGAGACACCGGGGAGCTGTTTTTT.

The chain uses TRBV11-3 and TRBJ2-7; D is tentatively TRBD1 or TRBD2 (5 bases each). Trimming stripped 5 bases from V and 3 bases from J, with 14 bases between. Germline V gene lookup returns CDR1 SGHNT and CDR2 YENEEA. This CDR3 spans 14 amino acids. The CDR3 coding sequence is TGTGCCAGCAGCCCGGGACCGAGAGTCTACGAGCAGTACTTC. It translates to CASSPGPRVYEQYF.